One TCR beta chain is described in this entry. At one end, the junction sequence differs from germline, possibly due to a read error. Germline assignment: CDR1 DFQATT and CDR2 SNEGSKA (reference sequence). The CDR3 extends over 16 amino acids. MiXCR, run by TCRdb on the 5' RACE reads, gives a single entry per CDR3 protein. Here the sample spans around 400,000 distinct CDR3 sequences, about 24% being singletons. The data stem from a study of T-cell memory formation after mild COVID-19. Sequenced sample: PBMCs or a T cell subset sorted from them (not recorded which). The chain carries TRBV20-1 and TRBJ2-3; TRBD2 agrees at 9 bases. This receptor was taken from an adult woman who had mild COVID-19 (a few samples of this study predate the infection). Cell type and time point are not known. This chain's CDR3 is CRANGVAGASTDTQYF. CDR3 bases: TGCAGGGCTAATGGGGTAGCGGGGGCAAGCACAGATACGCAGTATTTT.